This TCR beta chain stems from a study of blood T cell repertoires in COVID-19. About the research overall: Whether acute or convalescent, the COVID-19 samples came from the United States, Italy and Spain.

The V and J ends lost 5 bases and 6 bases, in that order; junction bases with no gene match: 17. This CDR3 comprises 17 residues. The germline V gene has CDR1 SGHVS and CDR2 FNYEAQ. Some clones are missing from TCRdb's copy, which holds only in-frame ones; the method was immunoSEQ multiplex PCR. The data contain 120,000 or so clones, around 89% of them singletons. The chain uses TRBV7-6 and TRBJ2-7; 9 bases agree with TRBD2. The sample comprised peripheral blood. The TCR originated in a woman aged 50 to 60 with acute or convalescent COVID-19. The CDR3 coding sequence is TGTGCCAGCAGCCAAAGGGGCCGTGGCGGGAGGGATCGCGAGCAGTACTTC. This gives the protein CASSQRGRGGRDREQYF.